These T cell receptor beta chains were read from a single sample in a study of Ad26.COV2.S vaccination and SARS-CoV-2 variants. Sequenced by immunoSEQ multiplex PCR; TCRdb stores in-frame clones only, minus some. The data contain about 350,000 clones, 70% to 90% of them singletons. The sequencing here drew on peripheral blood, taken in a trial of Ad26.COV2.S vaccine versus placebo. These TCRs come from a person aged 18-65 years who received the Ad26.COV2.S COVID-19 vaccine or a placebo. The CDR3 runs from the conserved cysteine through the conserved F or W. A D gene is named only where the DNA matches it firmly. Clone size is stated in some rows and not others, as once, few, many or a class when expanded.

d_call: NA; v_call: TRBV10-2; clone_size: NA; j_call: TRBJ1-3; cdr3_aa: CASSEGGFSGNTIYF; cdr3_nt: TGCGCCAGCAGTGAGGGGGGTTTCTCTGGAAACACCATATATTTT
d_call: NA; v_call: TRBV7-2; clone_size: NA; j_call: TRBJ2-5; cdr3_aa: CASSLTRATQETQYF; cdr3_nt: TGTGCCAGCAGCTTAACCAGGGCCACACAAGAGACCCAGTACTTC
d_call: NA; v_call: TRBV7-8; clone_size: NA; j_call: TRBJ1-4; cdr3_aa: CASSRGAGGTEKLFF; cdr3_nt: TGTGCCAGCAGCAGGGGGGCAGGTGGCACGGAAAAACTGTTTTTT
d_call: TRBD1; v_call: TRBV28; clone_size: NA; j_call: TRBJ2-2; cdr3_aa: CASSFDDRVAGELFF; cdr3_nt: TGTGCCAGCAGTTTCGATGACAGGGTCGCCGGGGAGCTGTTTTTT
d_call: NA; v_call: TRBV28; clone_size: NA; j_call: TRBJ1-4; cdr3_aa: CASSFQFATNEKLFF; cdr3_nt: TGTGCCAGCAGTTTTCAGTTTGCAACTAATGAAAAACTGTTTTTT
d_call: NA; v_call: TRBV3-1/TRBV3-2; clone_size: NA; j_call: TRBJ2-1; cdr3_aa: CASSPNTWRASSYNEQFF; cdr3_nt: TGTGCCAGCAGCCCCAACACATGGCGGGCAAGCTCCTACAATGAGCAGTTCTTC
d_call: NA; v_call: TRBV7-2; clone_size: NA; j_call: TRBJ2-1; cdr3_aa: CASSPRTATYNEQFF; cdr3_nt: TGTGCCAGCAGCCCCCGGACAGCTACCTACAATGAGCAGTTCTTC
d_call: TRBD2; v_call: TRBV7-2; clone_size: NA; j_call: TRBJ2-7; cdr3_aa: CASSPRLAGGHEQYF; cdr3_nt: TGTGCCAGCAGCCCTAGACTAGCGGGGGGCCACGAGCAGTACTTC
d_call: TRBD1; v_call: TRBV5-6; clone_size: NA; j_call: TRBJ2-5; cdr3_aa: CASSEQGKETQYF; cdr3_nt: TGTGCCAGCAGCGAACAGGGGAAGGAGACCCAGTACTTC
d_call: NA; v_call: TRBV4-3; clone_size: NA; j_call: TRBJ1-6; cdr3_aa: CASSQDVIRGADNSPLHF; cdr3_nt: TGCGCCAGCAGCCAAGACGTGATCAGGGGCGCGGATAATTCACCCCTCCACTTT
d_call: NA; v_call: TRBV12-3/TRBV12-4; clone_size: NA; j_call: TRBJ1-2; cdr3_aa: CASSFRGGYTF; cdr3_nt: TGTGCCAGCAGTTTCCGAGGTGGCTACACCTTC
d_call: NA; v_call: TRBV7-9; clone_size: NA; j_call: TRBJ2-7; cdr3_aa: CASSRDSTPYEQYF; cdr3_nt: TGTGCCAGCAGCCGGGACTCTACCCCCTACGAGCAGTACTTC
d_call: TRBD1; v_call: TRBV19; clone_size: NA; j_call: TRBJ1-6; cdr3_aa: CASVSPGQRNYNSPLHF; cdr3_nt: TGTGCCAGTGTGTCTCCGGGACAGCGAAATTATAATTCACCCCTCCACTTT
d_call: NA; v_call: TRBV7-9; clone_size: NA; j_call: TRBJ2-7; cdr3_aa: CASSLQGYYEQYF; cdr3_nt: TGTGCCAGCAGCTTACAGGGTTACTACGAGCAGTACTTC
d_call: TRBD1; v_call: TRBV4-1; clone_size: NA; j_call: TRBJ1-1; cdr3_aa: CASSHPQGGNTEAFF; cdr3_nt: TGCGCCAGCAGCCACCCACAGGGGGGCAACACTGAAGCTTTCTTT
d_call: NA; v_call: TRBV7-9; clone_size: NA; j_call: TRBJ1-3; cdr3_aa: CASPSRQEGNTIYF; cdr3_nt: TGTGCCAGCCCCTCTCGACAGGAGGGAAACACCATATATTTT
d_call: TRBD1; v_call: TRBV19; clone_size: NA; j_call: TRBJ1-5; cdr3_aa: CASSIVGQGVLQPQHF; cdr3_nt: TGTGCCAGTAGTATAGTTGGGCAGGGGGTCCTCCAGCCCCAGCATTTT
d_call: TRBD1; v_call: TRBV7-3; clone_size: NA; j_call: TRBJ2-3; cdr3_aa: CASSQGTGEDTQYF; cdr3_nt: TGTGCCAGCAGCCAGGGGACAGGGGAAGATACGCAGTATTTT
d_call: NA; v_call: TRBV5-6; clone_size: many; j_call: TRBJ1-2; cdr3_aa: CASSLAGMDGYTF; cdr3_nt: TGTGCCAGCAGCTTGGCAGGGATGGATGGCTACACCTTC
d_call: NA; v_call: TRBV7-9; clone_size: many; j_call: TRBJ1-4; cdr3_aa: CASSPGPRNEKLFF; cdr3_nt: TGTGCCAGCAGCCCGGGGCCCAGGAATGAAAAACTGTTTTTT
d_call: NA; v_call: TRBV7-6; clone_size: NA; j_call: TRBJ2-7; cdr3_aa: CASSSVVDGSYEQYF; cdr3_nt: TGTGCCAGCAGCTCAGTCGTGGACGGTTCCTACGAGCAGTACTTC
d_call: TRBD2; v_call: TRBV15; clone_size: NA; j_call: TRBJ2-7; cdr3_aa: CATSLGLAAGSTESEQYF; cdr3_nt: TGTGCCACCAGCTTGGGACTAGCGGCCGGTAGTACCGAATCGGAACAGTACTTC
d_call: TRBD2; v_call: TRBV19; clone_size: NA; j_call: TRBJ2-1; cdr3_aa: CASSIGTSWDGYNEQFF; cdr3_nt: TGTGCCAGTAGTATTGGGACTAGCTGGGATGGCTACAATGAGCAGTTCTTC
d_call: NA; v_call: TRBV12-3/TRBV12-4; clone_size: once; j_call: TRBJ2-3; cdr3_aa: CASSLLRSDTQYF; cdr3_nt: TGTGCCAGCAGTTTGCTCCGGTCGGATACGCAGTATTTT
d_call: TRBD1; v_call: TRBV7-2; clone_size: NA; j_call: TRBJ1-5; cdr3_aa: CASSYRGGNQPQHF; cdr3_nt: TGTGCCAGCAGCTACAGGGGAGGCAATCAGCCCCAGCATTTT
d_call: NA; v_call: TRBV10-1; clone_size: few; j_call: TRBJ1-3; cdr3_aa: CASSEQEPSSGNTIYF; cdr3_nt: TGCGCCAGCAGCGAACAGGAGCCGAGCTCTGGAAACACCATATATTTT
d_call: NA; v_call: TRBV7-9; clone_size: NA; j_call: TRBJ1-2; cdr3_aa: CASSPPGGQDYGYTF; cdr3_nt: TGTGCCAGCAGCCCCCCCGGGGGACAAGACTATGGCTACACCTTC
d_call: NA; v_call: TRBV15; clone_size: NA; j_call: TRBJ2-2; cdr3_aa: CATSRDRTNTGELFF; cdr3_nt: TGTGCCACCAGCAGAGATCGAACGAACACCGGGGAGCTGTTTTTT
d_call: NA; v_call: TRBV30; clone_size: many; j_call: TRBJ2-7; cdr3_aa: CAWKKGPSSYEQYF; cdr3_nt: TGTGCCTGGAAGAAAGGTCCTAGCTCCTACGAGCAGTACTTC
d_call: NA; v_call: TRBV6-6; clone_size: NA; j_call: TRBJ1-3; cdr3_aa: CASSPRGTSGNTIYF; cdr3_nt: TGTGCCAGCAGTCCTAGAGGGACCTCTGGAAACACCATATATTTT
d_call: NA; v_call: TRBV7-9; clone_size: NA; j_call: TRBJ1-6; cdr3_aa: CASSLGSGPGSPLHF; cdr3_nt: TGTGCCAGCAGCTTAGGTTCAGGGCCGGGATCACCCCTCCACTTT
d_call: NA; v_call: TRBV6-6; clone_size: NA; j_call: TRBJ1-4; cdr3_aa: CASSPRTVGNEKLFF; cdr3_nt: TGTGCCAGCAGTCCCCGGACAGTCGGAAATGAAAAACTGTTTTTT
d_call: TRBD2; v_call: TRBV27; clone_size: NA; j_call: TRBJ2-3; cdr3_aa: CASSLQRGGTDTQYF; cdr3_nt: TGTGCCAGCAGTTTACAGCGGGGGGGCACAGATACGCAGTATTTT
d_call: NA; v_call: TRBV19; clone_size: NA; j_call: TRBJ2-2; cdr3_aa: CASSEKGLWELFF; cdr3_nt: TGTGCCAGTAGCGAGAAGGGACTCTGGGAGCTGTTTTTT
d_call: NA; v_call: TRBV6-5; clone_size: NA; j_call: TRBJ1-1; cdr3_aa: CASSYSGVLGTEAFF; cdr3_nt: TGTGCCAGCAGTTACTCCGGGGTCCTAGGCACTGAAGCTTTCTTT
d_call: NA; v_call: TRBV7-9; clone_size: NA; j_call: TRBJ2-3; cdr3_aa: CASSTRVSGTDTQYF; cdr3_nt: TGTGCCAGCAGCACCAGGGTATCGGGCACAGATACGCAGTATTTT
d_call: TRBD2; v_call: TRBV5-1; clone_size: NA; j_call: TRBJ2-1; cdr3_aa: CASSLTAGGSYNEQFF; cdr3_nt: TGCGCCAGCAGCTTGACGGCGGGGGGCTCCTACAATGAGCAGTTCTTC
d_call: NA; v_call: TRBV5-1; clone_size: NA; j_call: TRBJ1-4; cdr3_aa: CASSSTGSGNEKLFF; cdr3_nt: TGCGCCAGCAGCTCGACAGGTAGCGGTAATGAAAAACTGTTTTTT
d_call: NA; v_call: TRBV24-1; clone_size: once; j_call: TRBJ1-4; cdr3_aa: CATSDAGVSEKLFF; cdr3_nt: TGTGCCACCAGTGATGCAGGGGTGAGCGAAAAACTGTTTTTT
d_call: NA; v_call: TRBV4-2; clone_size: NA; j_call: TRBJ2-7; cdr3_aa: CASSQVEGDYEQYF; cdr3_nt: TGTGCCAGCAGCCAAGTAGAGGGGGACTACGAGCAGTACTTC
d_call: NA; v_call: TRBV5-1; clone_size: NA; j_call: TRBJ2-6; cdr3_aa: CASRPTGANVLTF; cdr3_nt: TGCGCCAGCAGGCCTACTGGGGCCAACGTCCTGACTTTC
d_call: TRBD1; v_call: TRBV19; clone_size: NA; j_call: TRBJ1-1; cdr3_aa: CASRTGGLTEAFF; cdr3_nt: TGTGCCTCCCGGACAGGCGGTCTCACTGAAGCTTTCTTT
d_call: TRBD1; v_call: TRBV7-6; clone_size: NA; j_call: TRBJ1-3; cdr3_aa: CASSPGQGNTIYF; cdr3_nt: TGTGCCAGCAGCCCCGGACAGGGGAACACCATATATTTT
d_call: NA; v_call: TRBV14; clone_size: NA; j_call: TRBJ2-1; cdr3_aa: CASSDPSYNEQFF; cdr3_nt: TGTGCCAGCAGCGACCCCTCCTACAATGAGCAGTTCTTC
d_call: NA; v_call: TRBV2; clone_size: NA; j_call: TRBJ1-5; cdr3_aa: CASRGGLNQPQHF; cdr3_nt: TGTGCCAGCAGGGGGGGGCTCAATCAGCCCCAGCATTTT
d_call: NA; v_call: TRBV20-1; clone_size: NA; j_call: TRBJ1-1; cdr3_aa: CSVGNTEAFF; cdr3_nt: TGCAGTGTGGGAAACACTGAAGCTTTCTTT
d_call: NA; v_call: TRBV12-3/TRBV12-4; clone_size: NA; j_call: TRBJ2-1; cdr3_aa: CASGQSSYNEQFF; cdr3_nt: TGTGCCAGCGGACAGAGCTCCTACAATGAGCAGTTCTTC
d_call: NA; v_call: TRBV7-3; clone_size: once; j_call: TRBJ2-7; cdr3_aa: CASIPSGAYEQYF; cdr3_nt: TGTGCCAGCATCCCCTCCGGGGCCTACGAGCAGTACTTC
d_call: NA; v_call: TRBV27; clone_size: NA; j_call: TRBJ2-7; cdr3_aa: CASSLHQPAGNKQYF; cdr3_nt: TGTGCCAGCAGTTTGCACCAACCCGCCGGGAATAAGCAGTACTTC
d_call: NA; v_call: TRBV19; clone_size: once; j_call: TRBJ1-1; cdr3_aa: CASSTPSMAGSSLGAFF; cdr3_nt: TGTGCCAGTAGTACCCCCTCTATGGCAGGTTCTTCCCTTGGAGCTTTCTTT
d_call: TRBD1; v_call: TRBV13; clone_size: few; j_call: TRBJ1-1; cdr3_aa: CASRKTGALTEAFF; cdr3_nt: TGTGCCAGCAGAAAGACAGGGGCCCTAACTGAAGCTTTCTTT
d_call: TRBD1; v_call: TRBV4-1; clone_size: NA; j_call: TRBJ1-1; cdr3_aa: CASRLTGRGDTEAFF; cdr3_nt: TGCGCCAGCAGACTGACAGGGAGGGGAGACACTGAAGCTTTCTTT
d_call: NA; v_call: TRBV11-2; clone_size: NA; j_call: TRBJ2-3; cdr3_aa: CASSPRAAQTSTDTQYF; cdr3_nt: TGTGCCAGCAGCCCCCGGGCAGCCCAAACTAGCACAGATACGCAGTATTTT
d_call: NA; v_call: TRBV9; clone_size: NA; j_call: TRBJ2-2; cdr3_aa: CASSVVAGSGELFF; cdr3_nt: TGTGCCAGCAGCGTAGTGGCAGGATCCGGGGAGCTGTTTTTT
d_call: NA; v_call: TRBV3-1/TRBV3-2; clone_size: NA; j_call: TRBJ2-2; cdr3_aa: CASRDTSGELFF; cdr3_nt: TGTGCCAGCAGGGATACCAGCGGGGAGCTGTTTTTT
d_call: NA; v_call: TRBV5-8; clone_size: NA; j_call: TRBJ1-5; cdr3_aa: CASSRTPYSNQPQHF; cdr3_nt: TGTGCCAGCAGCCGGACACCGTATAGCAATCAGCCCCAGCATTTT
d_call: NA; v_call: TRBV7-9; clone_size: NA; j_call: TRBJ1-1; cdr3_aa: CASSPWRGRGNTEAFF; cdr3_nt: TGTGCCAGCAGCCCTTGGAGAGGACGGGGAAACACTGAAGCTTTCTTT